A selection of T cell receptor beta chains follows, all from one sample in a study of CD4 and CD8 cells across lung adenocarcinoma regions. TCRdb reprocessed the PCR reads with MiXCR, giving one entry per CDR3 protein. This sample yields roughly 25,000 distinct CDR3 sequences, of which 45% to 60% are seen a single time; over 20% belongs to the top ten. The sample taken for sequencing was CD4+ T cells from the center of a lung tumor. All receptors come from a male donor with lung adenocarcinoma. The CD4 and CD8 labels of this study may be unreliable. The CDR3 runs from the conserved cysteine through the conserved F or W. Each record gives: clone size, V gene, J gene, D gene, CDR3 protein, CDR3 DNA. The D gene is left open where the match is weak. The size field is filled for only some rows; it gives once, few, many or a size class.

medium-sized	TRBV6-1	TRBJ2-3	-	CASTTLGTGTDTQYF	TGTGCCAGCACCACCCTCGGGACTGGCACAGATACGCAGTATTTT
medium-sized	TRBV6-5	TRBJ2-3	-	CASRLPSTDTQYF	TGTGCCAGCAGATTACCCAGCACAGATACGCAGTATTTT
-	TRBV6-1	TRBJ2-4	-	CASRGVGHTDTQYF	TGTGCCAGCAGGGGCGTGGGGCACACAGATACGCAGTATTTC
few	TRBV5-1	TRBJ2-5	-	CASSRTGGETQYF	TGCGCCAGCAGTCGGACTGGGGGCGAGACCCAGTACTTC
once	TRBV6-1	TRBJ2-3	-	CASSDAGTDTQYF	TGTGCCAGCAGTGATGCAGGCACAGATACGCAGTATTTT
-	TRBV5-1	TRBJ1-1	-	CASSLDGRNTEAFF	TGCGCCAGCAGCTTGGACGGCAGGAACACTGAAGCTTTCTTT
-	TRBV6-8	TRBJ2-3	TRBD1	CASSYSRWYAVSTGAQYF	TGTGCCAGCAGTTACTCGCGTTGGTATGCTGTGAGCACAGGGGCGCAGTATTTT
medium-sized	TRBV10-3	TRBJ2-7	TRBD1	CAISSGTEPYEQYF	TGTGCCATCAGCTCCGGGACAGAACCCTACGAGCAGTACTTC
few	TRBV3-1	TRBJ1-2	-	CASSQDQQGYGYTF	TGTGCCAGCAGCCAAGATCAGCAAGGCTATGGCTACACCTTC
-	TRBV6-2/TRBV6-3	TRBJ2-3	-	CASSPWTQRAAKDMQYF	TGTGCCAGCAGTCCCTGGACACAGAGGGCCGCTAAAGACATGCAGTATTTT
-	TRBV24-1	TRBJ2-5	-	CATSHLGNEKTQYF	TGTGCCACCAGTCATTTAGGGAATGAAAAGACCCAGTACTTC
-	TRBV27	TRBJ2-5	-	CASGGLGGRAQETQYF	TGTGCCAGCGGGGGGCTTGGGGGCAGGGCCCAAGAGACCCAGTACTTC
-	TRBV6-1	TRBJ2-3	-	CARSLQSGSPGALYF	TGTGCCCGCAGCCTCCAGTCCGGGAGCCCAGGGGCGCTGTATTTT
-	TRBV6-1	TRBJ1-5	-	CASSEGSPVGQPQHF	TGTGCCAGCAGTGAAGGCAGCCCGGTTGGACAGCCCCAGCATTTT
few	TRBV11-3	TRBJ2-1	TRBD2	CASSLGLAGINEQFF	TGTGCCAGCAGCTTAGGGCTAGCGGGGATAAATGAGCAGTTCTTC
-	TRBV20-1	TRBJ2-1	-	CSASSLSHNEQFF	TGCAGTGCTAGTTCCCTTTCACACAATGAGCAGTTCTTC
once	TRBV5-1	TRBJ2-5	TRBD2	CASSLRPGAGGGDEQYF	TGCGCCAGCAGCCTACGGCCGGGGGCGGGAGGGGGGGATGAGCAGTACTTC
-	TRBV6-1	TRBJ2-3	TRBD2	CAGKVAGGEETQYF	TGTGCCGGCAAAGTGGCGGGAGGAGAAGAGACGCAGTATTTT
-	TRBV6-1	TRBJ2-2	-	CARRLQAVSTDAQFF	TGTGCCAGGAGACTCCAGGCTGTAAGCACCGATGCGCAGTTTTTT
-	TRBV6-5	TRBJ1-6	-	CASSYSAGVHNSPLHF	TGTGCCAGCAGTTACTCCGCAGGGGTCCATAATTCACCCCTCCACTTT
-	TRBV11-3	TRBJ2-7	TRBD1	CASSRTGQGSYEQYF	TGTGCCAGCAGTCGTACCGGACAGGGCTCCTACGAGCAGTACTTC
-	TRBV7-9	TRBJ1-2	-	CASSLRVLNYGYTF	TGTGCCAGCAGCTTACGCGTCCTCAACTATGGCTACACCTTC
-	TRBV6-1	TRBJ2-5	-	CASSEAGRAGRDQDTQYF	TGTGCCAGCAGTGAAGCGGGACGCGCGGGCCGTGACCAAGATACCCAGTACTTC
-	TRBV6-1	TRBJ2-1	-	CASSDRDNQFF	TGTGCCAGCAGTGACAGGGATAATCAGTTCTTC
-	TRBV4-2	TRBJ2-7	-	CASSQDRDFYEQYF	TGTGCCAGCAGCCAAGACAGGGATTTCTACGAGCAGTACTTC
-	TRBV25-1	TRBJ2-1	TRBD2	CASSDPGTSGIGEQFF	TGTGCCAGCAGTGACCCCGGGACTAGCGGGATCGGTGAGCAGTTCTTC
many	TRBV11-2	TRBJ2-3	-	CASSRTFSDTQYF	TGTGCCAGCAGCCGAACGTTTTCAGATACGCAGTATTTT
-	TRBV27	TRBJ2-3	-	CASSPAKNMQYF	TGTGCCAGCAGCCCAGCGAAAAACATGCAGTATTTC
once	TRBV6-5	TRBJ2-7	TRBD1	CASSSHRTGSVVPSYEQYF	TGTGCCAGCAGTTCACACCGGACAGGTTCCGTTGTCCCGTCCTACGAGCAGTACTTC
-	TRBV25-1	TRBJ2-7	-	CASSEFGVKQYF	TGTGCCAGCAGTGAATTTGGGGTAAAGCAGTACTTC
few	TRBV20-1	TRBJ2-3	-	CSAPHRWTSTDTQYF	TGCAGTGCACCCCACCGTTGGACCTCCACAGATACGCAGTATTTT
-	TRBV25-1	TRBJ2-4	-	CATGITAKNMQYF	TGTGCCACGGGGATAACAGCCAAAAACATGCAGTATTTC
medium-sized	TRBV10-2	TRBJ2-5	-	CASEGGEQGEMETQYF	TGCGCCAGCGAGGGGGGGGAACAGGGAGAAATGGAGACCCAGTACTTC
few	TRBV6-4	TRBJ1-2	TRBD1	CASSDSAGGSGYGYTF	TGTGCCAGCAGTGACTCGGCAGGGGGGAGTGGGTATGGCTACACCTTC
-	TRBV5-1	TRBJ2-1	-	CASSLQSSDNEQFF	TGCGCCAGCAGCTTACAGTCCTCGGACAATGAGCAGTTCTTC
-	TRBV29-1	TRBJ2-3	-	CSVEDRPSTDTQYF	TGCAGCGTTGAGGACAGACCTAGCACAGATACGCAGTATTTT
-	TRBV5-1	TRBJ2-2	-	CASSSTGTVSTGAQFF	TGCGCCAGCAGTTCTACCGGGACTGTCAGCACCGGGGCGCAGTTTTTT
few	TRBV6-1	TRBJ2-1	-	CASATEGFYNEQFF	TGTGCCAGTGCCACGGAGGGATTCTACAATGAGCAGTTCTTC
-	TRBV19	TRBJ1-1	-	CASSRWEEAFF	TGTGCCAGTAGCCGGTGGGAAGAAGCTTTCTTT
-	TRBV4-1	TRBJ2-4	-	CASSQGVSGLRAKNMQYF	TGCGCCAGCAGCCAAGGAGTCTCGGGGCTGAGAGCCAAAAACATGCAGTACTTC
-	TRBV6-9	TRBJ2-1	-	CAGSHGVRADAQFF	TGTGCCGGCAGCCATGGCGTGAGGGCCGATGCGCAGTTCTTC
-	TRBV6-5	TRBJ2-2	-	CASSYTTGRGELFF	TGTGCCAGCAGTTACACGACTGGCCGCGGGGAGCTGTTTTTT
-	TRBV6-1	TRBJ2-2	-	CASQPMTGERRELFF	TGTGCCAGCCAGCCGATGACAGGTGAAAGGAGGGAGCTGTTCTTT
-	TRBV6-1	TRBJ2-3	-	CASSLQSVIPGAQYF	TGTGCCAGCAGCCTCCAGTCCGTGATTCCCGGTGCGCAGTATTTT
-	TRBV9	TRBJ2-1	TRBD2	CASSTGLAGERHNEQFF	TGTGCCAGCAGCACAGGCCTAGCGGGAGAGAGGCACAATGAGCAGTTCTTC
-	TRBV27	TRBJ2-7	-	CASSSGRLSGAYDLTF	TGTGCCAGCAGTTCCGGACGGCTCTCTGGGGCCTACGACCTGACCTTC
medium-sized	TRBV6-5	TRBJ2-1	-	CAGGRGYGEQFF	TGTGCCGGGGGGAGAGGGTACGGTGAGCAGTTCTTC
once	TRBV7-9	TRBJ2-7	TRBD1	CASSLFGTGGFYEQYF	TGTGCCAGCAGCTTATTTGGGACAGGGGGCTTCTACGAGCAGTACTTC
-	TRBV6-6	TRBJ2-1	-	CASSYSYLLLNEQFF	TGTGCCAGCAGTTACTCGTACCTTTTATTGAATGAGCAGTTCTTC
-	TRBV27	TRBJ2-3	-	CASTLGGTSKETQYF	TGTGCCAGCACACTAGGGGGAACTTCCAAAGAGACGCAGTATTTT
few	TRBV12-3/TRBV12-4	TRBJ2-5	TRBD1	CASTEGQGGTQYF	TGTGCCAGCACCGAGGGACAGGGGGGGACCCAGTACTTC
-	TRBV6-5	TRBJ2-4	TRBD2	CATPVTGGGAKNTQYF	TGTGCCACACCAGTTACGGGGGGGGGAGCCAAAAACACGCAGTATTTC
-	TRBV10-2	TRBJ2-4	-	CASSESTREVANIQYF	TGCGCCAGCAGTGAGTCCACGAGGGAAGTGGCGAACATTCAGTACTTC
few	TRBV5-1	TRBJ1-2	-	CASSLDGVQGVGGYTF	TGCGCCAGCAGCTTGGACGGTGTCCAGGGAGTTGGTGGCTACACCTTC
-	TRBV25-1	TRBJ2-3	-	CASSVGSGMGAKDMQYF	TGTGCCAGCTCGGTGGGGTCGGGGATGGGGGCCAAAGACATGCAGTATTTC
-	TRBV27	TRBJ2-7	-	CAGSGARTTDTQYF	TGTGCCGGCAGTGGGGCCCGGACGACAGATACGCAGTACTTC
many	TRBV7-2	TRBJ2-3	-	CASSLMTVSTDTQYF	TGTGCCAGCAGCTTAATGACGGTTAGCACAGATACGCAGTATTTT
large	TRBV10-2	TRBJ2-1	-	CASTYNYNEQFF	TGCGCCAGCACATACAACTACAATGAGCAGTTCTTC